The 8 T cell receptor beta chains below come from one sample, sequenced in a study of blood T cells in healthy people across ages (dated by TCRdb to about 2015). Libraries were built with 5' RACE. The instrument was an Illumina HiSeq 2500. The second PCR ran for roughly 7 to 11 cycles and used a J-beta primer mix along with a sample-barcoded 5' primer. The public reads were reanalyzed by TCRdb: fastp trimming at Q25, MiXCR alignment, in-frame beta chains only. Under each unique CDR3 protein, matching rows form one entry showing the most common genes and DNA. For this sample the table gives approximately 690,000 distinct CDR3 sequences, of which under 65% were detected only once. Around 37% of the sample lies in the top ten. Sequenced: blood. The source is a man in his sixties in good health.

This chain connects TRBV6-1 to TRBJ2-5; the match to TRBD2 covers 9 bases. Unmatched junction bases numbered 10, after V lost 1 base and J lost 7 bases. CDR1 MNHNS and CDR2 SASEGT come from the germline V gene. This CDR3 contains 16 residues. The CDR3, as DNA: TGTGCCAGCAGTGAAGGGGTAGCGGGGGTCTTCGTGACCCAGTACTTC. Protein: CASSEGVAGVFVTQYF.

The chain uses TRBV6-2 or TRBV6-3 and TRBJ2-2; 8 bases map to TRBD2. The CDR3 spans 16 residues. From germline, CDR1 is MNHEY and CDR2 SVGEGT. V lost 2 bases, J lost 4 bases, and 6 bases stayed unmatched. The CDR3 bases are TGTGCCAGCAGTTACAGAGCGGGGGTTGGCACCGGGGAGCTGTTTTTT. Its protein product is CASSYRAGVGTGELFF.

This clonotype was picked up one time. The chain links TRBV28 to TRBJ2-7; either TRBD1 or TRBD2 may fit D (5 bases each). Germline CDR1 is MDHEN and CDR2 is SYDVKM. The germline V and J ends were trimmed by 10 bases and 4 bases, with 23 bases remaining between them. The CDR3 is 15 residues long. As DNA, the CDR3 is TGTGCCACCCTGCCGGGACCCGCTGGATTTTACGAGCAGTACTTC. Its translation: CATLPGPAGFYEQYF. The full variable domain, its missing parts supplied by reference TRBV28 and TRBJ2-7, is DVKVTQSSRYLVKRTGEKVFLECVQDMDHENMFWYRQDPGLGLRLIYFSYDVKMKEKGDIPEGYSVSREKKERFSLILESASTNQTSMYLCATLPGPAGFYEQYFGPGTRLTVT.

Turning to this clonotype: The junction departs from the called germline gene at one end, perhaps through a read error. The CDR3 region is CATSGPRDRSSCEQYF. CDR3 DNA: TGTGCCACCAGCGGACCCCGGGACAGAAGCTCCTGCGAGCAGTACTTC. This chain links TRBV15 with TRBJ2-7, with 7 bases identical to TRBD1. The V gene's germline CDR1 is LNHNV and CDR2 YYDKDF (reference sequence). This CDR3 spans 16 amino acids.

The chain is built from TRBV6-1 and TRBJ1-2, with TRBD1 as a possible D gene (5 bases). Trimming pared 1 base from V and 7 bases from J, leaving 10 bases between. This CDR3 comprises 13 residues. Germline-derived CDR1 and CDR2 are MNHNS and SASEGT. The CDR3 nucleotides are TGTGCCAGCAGTGAAGGGCAGGGTGGTGGCTACACCTTC. This sequence encodes CASSEGQGGGYTF.

CDR3 sequence reads: CASSQEGSLRGTDTQYF. CDR3 bases: TGTGCCAGCAGCCAAGAGGGGAGCCTACGGGGCACAGATACGCAGTATTTT. The chain has TRBV4-2 and TRBJ2-3; TRBD2 is a possible D gene (5 bases). This CDR3 has 17 amino acids. V was shortened by 0 bases and J by 1 base, with 14 bases between the two germline ends. CDR1 and CDR2 (germline): LGHNA, YNFKEQ.

The V and J genes are TRBV7-3 and TRBJ2-1; 12 bases match TRBD2. Germline loops: CDR1 SGHTA, CDR2 FQGTGA. The CDR3 has 14 amino acids. V lost 5 bases, J lost 7 bases, and 3 bases stayed unmatched. CDR3 in DNA: TGTGCCAGCAGCCCTAGCGGGAGGGCAAATGAGCAGTTCTTC. Translated, it gives CASSPSGRANEQFF.

This clonotype came up once. The chain couples TRBV20-1 to TRBJ1-5; D may be TRBD1 (6 bases). This CDR3 spans 13 amino acids. The germline gives CDR1 DFQATT, CDR2 SNEGSKA (reference sequence). V was trimmed by 1 base and J by 3 bases, leaving 7 bases between them. This CDR3 reads CSARGTDNQPQHF. CDR3 sequence (DNA): TGCAGTGCTAGAGGGACAGACAATCAGCCCCAGCATTTT.